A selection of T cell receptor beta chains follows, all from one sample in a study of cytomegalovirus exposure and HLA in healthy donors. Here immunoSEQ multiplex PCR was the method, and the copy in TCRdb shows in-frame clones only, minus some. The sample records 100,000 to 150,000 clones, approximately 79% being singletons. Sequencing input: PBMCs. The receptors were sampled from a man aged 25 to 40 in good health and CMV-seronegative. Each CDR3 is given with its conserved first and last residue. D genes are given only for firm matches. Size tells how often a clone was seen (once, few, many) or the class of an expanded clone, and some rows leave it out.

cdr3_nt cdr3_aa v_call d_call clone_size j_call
TGTGCCAGCAGCTTGGTCAGGGGGCCTTATCAGCCCCAGCATTTT CASSLVRGPYQPQHF TRBV5-8 TRBD1 few TRBJ1-5
TGTGCCAGAAGCTTGGTACAGGGGGGCTATGGCTACACCTTC CARSLVQGGYGYTF TRBV5-3 TRBD1 . TRBJ1-2
TGTGCCATCAGTGAGTCGGAGGCTGGACAGAAGTTCTTC CAISESEAGQKFF TRBV10-3 . few TRBJ2-1
TGTGCCAGTAGTACCCCGAACGAGGTCGCTCGCGGAGACGGCTACACCTTC CASSTPNEVARGDGYTF TRBV19 . . TRBJ1-2
TGCGCCAGCAGCGAATTATGGGACAGCCTAAGCACAGATACGCAGTATTTT CASSELWDSLSTDTQYF TRBV5-1 TRBD1 . TRBJ2-3
TGTGCCAGTAGTATCAGGGATAGCAATCAGCCCCAGCATTTT CASSIRDSNQPQHF TRBV19 . . TRBJ1-5
TGTGCCAGCAGCTTGGGGTCAGGGGCCACCGGGGAGCTGTTTTTT CASSLGSGATGELFF TRBV5-6 . few TRBJ2-2
TGTGCCAGCAGTACCAGGGGGGCTTTGACTGAAGCTTTCTTT CASSTRGALTEAFF TRBV6-1 TRBD1 . TRBJ1-1
TGTGCCTGGAGTGATTTGGTTATGGGGCTGGGGGAGACCCAGTACTTC CAWSDLVMGLGETQYF TRBV30 . . TRBJ2-5
TGTGCCAGCAGCGGACACAGGGCCCAAAACTATGGCTACACCTTC CASSGHRAQNYGYTF TRBV9 . . TRBJ1-2
TGTGCCAGCAGCTTAAGTTTCAGGGATTGGGAAAAACTGTTTTTT CASSLSFRDWEKLFF TRBV7-2 . few TRBJ1-4
TGTGCCAGCAGCCCGACAGGCGGGTTGGCTAACTATGGCTACACCTTC CASSPTGGLANYGYTF TRBV7-9 . . TRBJ1-2
TGTGCCACCTCTATCCAGGGGGCTAATGGCTACACCTTC CATSIQGANGYTF TRBV19 TRBD1 . TRBJ1-2
TGTGCCAGCAGCAAAGTTGGGGACAGGCTGGTTGGTTACGAGCAGTACTTC CASSKVGDRLVGYEQYF TRBV21-1 . . TRBJ2-7
TGTGCCAGCAGTAATACCCAGGGTATCCACGAGCAGTACTTC CASSNTQGIHEQYF TRBV6-6 . . TRBJ2-7
TGTGCCACCTTGGCGCCGGTCGAAGGGGACATTCAGTACTTC CATLAPVEGDIQYF TRBV6-1 . . TRBJ2-4
TGTGCCAGCAGTCCCCCAATGACAGGGGACGCTATCCTTGAAGCTTTCTTT CASSPPMTGDAILEAFF TRBV28 TRBD1 . TRBJ1-1
TGTGCCAGCTCACCAAGACATAATGAAAAACTGTTTTTT CASSPRHNEKLFF TRBV18 . . TRBJ1-4
TGTGCCAGCAGCATGGACACTACCGCGCAGTATTTT CASSMDTTAQYF TRBV5-4 . many TRBJ2-3
TGCGCCAGCAGCTTGAGGTCCGGGACAGGGTCCTACGAGCAGTACTTC CASSLRSGTGSYEQYF TRBV5-1 TRBD1 once TRBJ2-7
TGTGCCAGCAGCGGGTACCAAGAGACCCAGTACTTC CASSGYQETQYF TRBV2 . few TRBJ2-5
TGTGCCAGTAGGCGCCCGGGACAGGGCCCATATGGCTACACCTTC CASRRPGQGPYGYTF TRBV19 TRBD1 . TRBJ1-2
TGTGCCAGCAGTTGGGGCCGAGGGAACACTGAAGCTTTCTTT CASSWGRGNTEAFF TRBV27 . few TRBJ1-1
TGTGCCAGCAGCGCGGCAGGGAGGGACACTGAAGCTTTCTTT CASSAAGRDTEAFF TRBV7-3 . . TRBJ1-1
TGTGCCAGCGCACCCGCGCCTCGGGACACTGAAGCTTTCTTT CASAPAPRDTEAFF TRBV6-5 . few TRBJ1-1
TGTGCCAGCAGCCGACAGGGCGGCAATCAGCCCCAGCATTTT CASSRQGGNQPQHF TRBV11-2 TRBD1 . TRBJ1-5
TGTGCCAGCAGCCTACAGGCGTACACTGAAGCTTTCTTT CASSLQAYTEAFF TRBV7-9 . . TRBJ1-1
TGTGCCAGCAGCGGCACAGCGGAATCCTACGAGCAGTACTTC CASSGTAESYEQYF TRBV6-5 . . TRBJ2-7
TGTGCCAGCAGTTACTCCAGAGGTTGGGAGACCCAGTACTTC CASSYSRGWETQYF TRBV6-5 . . TRBJ2-5
TGTGCCAGCAGTGACTCGAAGGCAGGGGGCCGGGTTAGCAATCAGCCCCAGCATTTT CASSDSKAGGRVSNQPQHF TRBV6-4 TRBD1 few TRBJ1-5
TGTGCCTGGAGGGTTCGACGGGGTTTTGAAGATACGCAGTATTTT CAWRVRRGFEDTQYF TRBV30 . once TRBJ2-3
TGTGCCAGCAGTGCAGGGTCCACTGAAGCTTTCTTT CASSAGSTEAFF TRBV25-1 . . TRBJ1-1
TGTGCCAGTAGTGGGGGGGGGCCGATTTTGCCGTTCTTC CASSGGGPILPFF TRBV19 . few TRBJ2-1
TGCGCCAGCGGATCCGGGGTGGGAGAGACCCAGTACTTC CASGSGVGETQYF TRBV10-2 . . TRBJ2-5
TGTGCCAGCAGCGCCGACAGTATACGCGAGCAGTACTTC CASSADSIREQYF TRBV9 . . TRBJ2-7
TGCGCCAGCAGCCGGGACAGGAGCTCTGGGGCCAACGTCCTGACTTTC CASSRDRSSGANVLTF TRBV5-4 TRBD1 few TRBJ2-6
TGTGCCTGGCGGGGTCTCGACACCGGGGAGCTGTTTTTT CAWRGLDTGELFF TRBV30 . . TRBJ2-2
TGTGCCACCAGCGCCGGGACAGGGGACTACGAGCAGTACTTC CATSAGTGDYEQYF TRBV15 TRBD1 . TRBJ2-7
TGCGCCAGCAGCAGACTAGCGGGGGAGCGCTACGAGCAGTACTTC CASSRLAGERYEQYF TRBV5-1 TRBD2 . TRBJ2-7
TGTGCCAGCTCAGAGCCGGGACAGGGAAACAATGAGCAGTTCTTC CASSEPGQGNNEQFF TRBV18 TRBD1 . TRBJ2-1
TGTGCCAGCTCACCGCTGACTTCTAACTATGGCTACACCTTC CASSPLTSNYGYTF TRBV18 . . TRBJ1-2
TGTGCCAGCAGCTTATTGCCAGGGGGCATTTACGAGCAGTACTTC CASSLLPGGIYEQYF TRBV7-3 TRBD1 few TRBJ2-7
TGTGCCACCAGCAAAGGGACAGGGGGCAATGAGCAGTTCTTC CATSKGTGGNEQFF TRBV15 TRBD1 few TRBJ2-1
TGTGCCAGCAGCTTGGCCTGGGAAGGGATAGGGGTTAACTATGGCTACACCTTC CASSLAWEGIGVNYGYTF TRBV5-4 . . TRBJ1-2
TGTGCCAGTAGTAGGCGGACAGGGCTGGAGGTAGCCTACGAGCAGTACTTC CASSRRTGLEVAYEQYF TRBV19 TRBD1 . TRBJ2-7
TGTGCCAGTACCCGGGACAGGGAAGGTCTTGGCATTCAGTACTTC CASTRDREGLGIQYF TRBV19 TRBD1 once TRBJ2-4
TGCGCCAGCAGCCGCCTAACAGAGAACAAAGAGACCCAGTACTTC CASSRLTENKETQYF TRBV4-3 . . TRBJ2-5
TGTGCCAGCAGCGAGGAACCGGGGGGGGGAAAGGGTGGCTACACCTTC CASSEEPGGGKGGYTF TRBV11-3 . . TRBJ1-2
TGTGCCAGCACGGGGGACCATTCACCCCTCCACTTT CASTGDHSPLHF TRBV6-1 . few TRBJ1-6
TGTGCCAGCAGCGTTGCCAGGGAAGGAAACACCATATATTTT CASSVAREGNTIYF TRBV9 . . TRBJ1-3
TGTGCCAGCAGTTCCGGAGTTCGATACACTGAAGCTTTCTTT CASSSGVRYTEAFF TRBV6-1 . . TRBJ1-1
TGTGCCAGCTCACCTTCGACAGGAATGGTTATGGGCTACACCTTC CASSPSTGMVMGYTF TRBV18 . . TRBJ1-2
TGTGCCAGCAGTTTCGGACAGTTCGATTACTATGGCTACACCTTC CASSFGQFDYYGYTF TRBV27 . . TRBJ1-2
TGTGCCAGCAGCAGCCTGGGACAGGGCGATGAAAGACTGTTTTTT CASSSLGQGDERLFF TRBV5-6 TRBD1 . TRBJ1-4
TGTGCCAGCAGTGAAGGGAAGGGGTCCGTTTACGAGCAGTACTTC CASSEGKGSVYEQYF TRBV6-1 . few TRBJ2-7
TGCGCCAGCAGCCAATCGGTAGCAACTAATGAAAAACTGTTTTTT CASSQSVATNEKLFF TRBV4-1 . . TRBJ1-4
TGTGCCAGCAGCTTTTTCCTCCTCGACGAGCAGTACTTC CASSFFLLDEQYF TRBV5-6 . . TRBJ2-7
TGTGCCAGCAGTTACGTCCCGGCAGGGAACACTGAAGCTTTCTTT CASSYVPAGNTEAFF TRBV6-6 . . TRBJ1-1
TGCGCCAGCACCCCGGGGGGGACCGGGACAGATACGCAGTATTTT CASTPGGTGTDTQYF TRBV5-1 TRBD2 . TRBJ2-3
TGTGCCAGCAGCCCCGGGACAGGGAACACTGAAGCTTTCTTT CASSPGTGNTEAFF TRBV25-1 TRBD1 few TRBJ1-1